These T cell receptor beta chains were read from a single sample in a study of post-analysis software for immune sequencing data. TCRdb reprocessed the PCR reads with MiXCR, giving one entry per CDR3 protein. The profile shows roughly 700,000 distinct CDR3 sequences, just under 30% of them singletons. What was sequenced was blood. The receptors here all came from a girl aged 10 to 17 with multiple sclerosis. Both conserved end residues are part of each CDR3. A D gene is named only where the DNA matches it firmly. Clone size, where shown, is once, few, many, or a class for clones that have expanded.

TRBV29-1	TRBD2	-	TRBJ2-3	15	TGCAGCGTCCTCCTCCGGGAGGGAGGGACAGATACGCAGTATTTT	CSVLLREGGTDTQYF
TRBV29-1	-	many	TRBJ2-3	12	TGCAGCGTTGATCCACAGGGAGATACGGCGTATTTT	CSVDPQGDTAYF
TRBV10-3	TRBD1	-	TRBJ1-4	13	TGTGCCACTTCAGGGGGCCCGGGGGAAAAACTGTTTTTT	CATSGGPGEKLFF
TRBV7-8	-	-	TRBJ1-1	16	TGTGCCAGCAGCCCCACAGTGGATGTCATGAACACTGAAGCTTTCTTT	CASSPTVDVMNTEAFF
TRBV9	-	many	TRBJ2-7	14	TGTGCCAGCAGCGTAGCGTCTAGCTCCTACGAGCAGTACTTC	CASSVASSSYEQYF
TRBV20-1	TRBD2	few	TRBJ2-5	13	TGCAGTGCTAGCGGGGGGAACCAAGAGACCCAGTACTTC	CSASGGNQETQYF
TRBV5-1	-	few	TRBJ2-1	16	TGCGCCAGCAGCTTGGGGGGGCAGGGTTCCTACAATGAGCAGTTCTTC	CASSLGGQGSYNEQFF
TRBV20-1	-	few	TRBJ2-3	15	TGCAGTGCTTGGCTGGTGGGACCGGCCCCGGATACGCAGTATTTT	CSAWLVGPAPDTQYF
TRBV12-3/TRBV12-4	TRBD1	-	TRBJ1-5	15	TGTGCCAGCAGTGGGGACAGGGGGGTATGGCAGCCCCAGCATTTT	CASSGDRGVWQPQHF
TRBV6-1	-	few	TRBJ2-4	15	TGTGCCAGCAGAGAGGGTCGGGCGGTGGGGAACATTCAGTACTTC	CASREGRAVGNIQYF
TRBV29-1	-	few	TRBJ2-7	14	TGCAGCGTTGAAGTAGCGGACTCTTCCTACGAGCAGTACTTC	CSVEVADSSYEQYF
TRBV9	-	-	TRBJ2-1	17	TGTGCCAGCAGCGGACGGGGTAGGAGAAGCTCCTACAATGAGCAGTTCTTC	CASSGRGRRSSYNEQFF
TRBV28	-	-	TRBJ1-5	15	TGTGCCAGCAGTTTAAACGTGGGGTTAGCTCAGCCCCAGCATTTT	CASSLNVGLAQPQHF
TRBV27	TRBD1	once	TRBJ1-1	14	TGTGCCAGCAGTTTAAGAACAGGGGGCACTGAAGCTTTCTTT	CASSLRTGGTEAFF
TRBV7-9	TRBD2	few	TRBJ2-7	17	TGTGCCAGCAGCTCTCTAAGGGCGGGAGGCGACTCCTACGAGCAGTACTTC	CASSSLRAGGDSYEQYF
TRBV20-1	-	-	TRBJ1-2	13	TGCAGTGCCAAACAGGGTCCTAACTATGGCTACACCTTC	CSAKQGPNYGYTF
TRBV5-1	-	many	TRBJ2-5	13	TGCGCCAGCAGCCGACAGTTCCAAGAGACCCAGTACTTC	CASSRQFQETQYF
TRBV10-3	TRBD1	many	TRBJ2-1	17	TGTGCCATCAGTGAGTCCGCCGGGACAGGGTATCGGAATGAGCAGTTCTTC	CAISESAGTGYRNEQFF
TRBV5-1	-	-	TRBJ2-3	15	TGCGCCAGCAGCTCACTAGCTTCCACCACAGATACGCAGTATTTT	CASSSLASTTDTQYF
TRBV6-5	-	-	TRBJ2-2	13	TGTGCCAGCAGAAACGAGGGGACCGGGGAGCTGTTTTTT	CASRNEGTGELFF
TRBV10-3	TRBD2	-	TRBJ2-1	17	TGTGCCGCGGGGGAGTCAGGGCGCGCTAGGGACTACAATGAGCAGTTCTTC	CAAGESGRARDYNEQFF
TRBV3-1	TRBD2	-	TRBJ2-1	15	TGTGCCAGCAGCGAGGAGAGTAGCGGGGACAATGAGCAGTTCTTC	CASSEESSGDNEQFF
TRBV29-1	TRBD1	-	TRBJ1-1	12	TGCAGCGTTGGCGGACAGGGGCGTGAAGCTTTCTTT	CSVGGQGREAFF